Listed below are T cell receptor beta chains from one sample, sequenced in a study of T cells after yellow fever vaccination. TCRdb ran MiXCR on the 5' RACE reads and lists one entry per CDR3 protein. The sample has some 170,000 distinct CDR3 sequences, roughly 8.8% seen once. The sequencing here drew on CD8+ T cells sorted from PBMCs, taken 45 days after the yellow fever booster vaccination. The receptors shown here come from a man younger than 35 who received the YFV17D yellow fever vaccine. Both conserved end residues are part of each CDR3. A D gene is named only where the DNA matches it firmly. Not all rows give a size; the values are once, few, many and, for expanded clones, a class.

v_call: TRBV7-2
j_call: TRBJ2-1
clone_size: -
d_call: TRBD2
cdr3_length: 16
cdr3_nt: TGTGCCAGCAGCTTGGTCGGGGGGGCCCCCTACAATGAGCAGTTCTTC
cdr3_aa: CASSLVGGAPYNEQFF

v_call: TRBV23-1
j_call: TRBJ2-3
clone_size: many
d_call: TRBD1
cdr3_length: 13
cdr3_nt: TGCGCCAGCAGTCAGGACAGGGCAGATACGCAGTATTTT
cdr3_aa: CASSQDRADTQYF

v_call: TRBV7-2
j_call: TRBJ1-2
clone_size: -
d_call: TRBD1
cdr3_length: 15
cdr3_nt: TGTGCCAGCAGCTTTGGCCCGGACAGGGTTCGAGGCTACACCTTC
cdr3_aa: CASSFGPDRVRGYTF

v_call: TRBV6-1
j_call: TRBJ2-2
clone_size: few
d_call: TRBD1
cdr3_length: 17
cdr3_nt: TGTGCCAGCAGTGAACTCGCGACAGGGTCCGCGTGGAGGGAGCTGTTTTTT
cdr3_aa: CASSELATGSAWRELFF

v_call: TRBV4-2
j_call: TRBJ1-5
clone_size: -
d_call: -
cdr3_length: 15
cdr3_nt: TGTGCCAGCAGCCAAGAGGAGGGATATGATCAGCCCCAGCATTTT
cdr3_aa: CASSQEEGYDQPQHF

v_call: TRBV29-1
j_call: TRBJ2-5
clone_size: -
d_call: -
cdr3_length: 15
cdr3_nt: TGCAGCGTTCGGTCCTCGACTAGAGGGATAGAGACCCAGTACTTC
cdr3_aa: CSVRSSTRGIETQYF

v_call: TRBV6-2/TRBV6-3
j_call: TRBJ2-6
clone_size: -
d_call: -
cdr3_length: 15
cdr3_nt: TGTGCCAGCAGTTACGGGTCAGGCGGGGCCAACGTCCTGACTTTC
cdr3_aa: CASSYGSGGANVLTF

v_call: TRBV13
j_call: TRBJ2-4
clone_size: few
d_call: -
cdr3_length: 13
cdr3_nt: TGTGCCAGCAGCCAAGGACCGGAAAACATTCAGTACTTC
cdr3_aa: CASSQGPENIQYF

v_call: TRBV4-3
j_call: TRBJ1-5
clone_size: many
d_call: -
cdr3_length: 16
cdr3_nt: TGCGCCAGCAGCCAAGATCCAGGACCTTACAATCAGCCCCAGCATTTT
cdr3_aa: CASSQDPGPYNQPQHF

v_call: TRBV4-2
j_call: TRBJ2-5
clone_size: many
d_call: TRBD1
cdr3_length: 15
cdr3_nt: TGTGCCAGCAGCCACTCCAGACAGGGCCCAGAGACCCAGTACTTC
cdr3_aa: CASSHSRQGPETQYF

v_call: TRBV7-2
j_call: TRBJ2-6
clone_size: few
d_call: -
cdr3_length: 18
cdr3_nt: TGTGCCAGCAGCCCTGGCCCGGGACAAGGCTCTGGGGCCAACGTCCTGACTTTC
cdr3_aa: CASSPGPGQGSGANVLTF

v_call: TRBV11-3
j_call: TRBJ2-3
clone_size: -
d_call: -
cdr3_length: 13
cdr3_nt: TGTGCCAGCGGCTATAGTGGTACAGATACGCAGTATTTT
cdr3_aa: CASGYSGTDTQYF

v_call: TRBV2
j_call: TRBJ2-7
clone_size: -
d_call: -
cdr3_length: 11
cdr3_nt: TGTGCCAGCAGGGGCAACGGGGAGCAGTACTTC
cdr3_aa: CASRGNGEQYF

v_call: TRBV6-2/TRBV6-3
j_call: TRBJ1-1
clone_size: -
d_call: TRBD1
cdr3_length: 16
cdr3_nt: TGTGCCAGCAGTTACGCGAGGGACAGGGGGCCGGGTGAAGCTTTCTTT
cdr3_aa: CASSYARDRGPGEAFF

v_call: TRBV7-2
j_call: TRBJ2-7
clone_size: -
d_call: TRBD1
cdr3_length: 15
cdr3_nt: TGTGCCAGCAGCTCCCGGGACAGTCGCCCCTACGAGCAGTACTTC
cdr3_aa: CASSSRDSRPYEQYF

v_call: TRBV4-1
j_call: TRBJ2-1
clone_size: -
d_call: -
cdr3_length: 11
cdr3_nt: TGCGCCAGCAGCCAAGACAATGAGCAGTTCTTC
cdr3_aa: CASSQDNEQFF

v_call: TRBV6-1
j_call: TRBJ1-1
clone_size: -
d_call: TRBD1
cdr3_length: 15
cdr3_nt: TGTGCCAGCAGTCGGGAGACAGGGGTAGGGACTGAAGCTTTCTTT
cdr3_aa: CASSRETGVGTEAFF

v_call: TRBV7-9
j_call: TRBJ1-1
clone_size: many
d_call: -
cdr3_length: 13
cdr3_nt: TGTGCCAGCAGCTTAGACGGAGGCACTGAAGCTTTCTTT
cdr3_aa: CASSLDGGTEAFF

v_call: TRBV7-2
j_call: TRBJ2-3
clone_size: many
d_call: TRBD2
cdr3_length: 17
cdr3_nt: TGTGCCAGCAGCCTAACTAGCGGGGGGGCCCATGGAGATACGCAGTATTTT
cdr3_aa: CASSLTSGGAHGDTQYF

v_call: TRBV7-3
j_call: TRBJ2-1
clone_size: few
d_call: -
cdr3_length: 15
cdr3_nt: TGTGCCAGCAGCTCGGACCCCGCCTCCTACAATGAGCAGTTCTTC
cdr3_aa: CASSSDPASYNEQFF

v_call: TRBV7-9
j_call: TRBJ2-2
clone_size: many
d_call: -
cdr3_length: 14
cdr3_nt: TGTGCCAGCAGCTCCCGACAAGGCACCGGGGAGCTGTTTTTT
cdr3_aa: CASSSRQGTGELFF

v_call: TRBV12-3/TRBV12-4
j_call: TRBJ2-1
clone_size: -
d_call: TRBD1
cdr3_length: 12
cdr3_nt: TGTGCCAGCAATCAGGGGGCCAATGAGCAGTTCTTC
cdr3_aa: CASNQGANEQFF

v_call: TRBV13
j_call: TRBJ2-7
clone_size: -
d_call: -
cdr3_length: 14
cdr3_nt: TGTGCCAGCAGCTATTGGACACACAGGTACGAGCAGTACTTC
cdr3_aa: CASSYWTHRYEQYF

v_call: TRBV5-1
j_call: TRBJ1-1
clone_size: many
d_call: -
cdr3_length: 14
cdr3_nt: TGCGCCAGCAGCTTGGCCGCGGGTAACACTGAAGCTTTCTTT
cdr3_aa: CASSLAAGNTEAFF

v_call: TRBV7-9
j_call: TRBJ1-1
clone_size: -
d_call: -
cdr3_length: 13
cdr3_nt: TGTGCCAGCAGCCCTGGACAGAACACTGAAGCTTTCTTT
cdr3_aa: CASSPGQNTEAFF

v_call: TRBV7-8
j_call: TRBJ2-1
clone_size: -
d_call: TRBD2
cdr3_length: 16
cdr3_nt: TGTGCCAGCAGCTTAGTTGTACGGGGGGAAAACAATGAGCAGTTCTTC
cdr3_aa: CASSLVVRGENNEQFF

v_call: TRBV29-1
j_call: TRBJ2-7
clone_size: few
d_call: TRBD1
cdr3_length: 13
cdr3_nt: TGCAGCGTCGCGCTGACAGGGTCCTACGAGCAGTACTTC
cdr3_aa: CSVALTGSYEQYF

v_call: TRBV2
j_call: TRBJ2-5
clone_size: -
d_call: TRBD1
cdr3_length: 13
cdr3_nt: TGTGCCAGCATGACAGGGCAGCCCGAGACCCAGTACTTC
cdr3_aa: CASMTGQPETQYF

v_call: TRBV4-1
j_call: TRBJ1-5
clone_size: few
d_call: -
cdr3_length: 15
cdr3_nt: TGCGCCAGCAGCCAAGTTCATCTTAGCAATCAGCCCCAGCATTTT
cdr3_aa: CASSQVHLSNQPQHF

v_call: TRBV12-3/TRBV12-4
j_call: TRBJ2-1
clone_size: -
d_call: -
cdr3_length: 11
cdr3_nt: TGTGCCAGCAGTATTATAGAGTTGCAGTTCTTC
cdr3_aa: CASSIIELQFF

v_call: TRBV7-9
j_call: TRBJ2-7
clone_size: few
d_call: TRBD1
cdr3_length: 14
cdr3_nt: TGTGCCAGCAGCATAGGGGGCACCCTCTACGAGCAGTACTTC
cdr3_aa: CASSIGGTLYEQYF

v_call: TRBV7-9
j_call: TRBJ2-6
clone_size: -
d_call: -
cdr3_length: 15
cdr3_nt: TGTGCCAGCAGCCCCCCAGTCAGAGGGGCCAACGTCCTGACTTTC
cdr3_aa: CASSPPVRGANVLTF

v_call: TRBV6-5
j_call: TRBJ2-5
clone_size: many
d_call: -
cdr3_length: 13
cdr3_nt: TGTGCCAGCAGTTCCTCGGCCGGGGAGACCCAGTACTTC
cdr3_aa: CASSSSAGETQYF

v_call: TRBV12-3/TRBV12-4
j_call: TRBJ2-2
clone_size: -
d_call: TRBD2
cdr3_length: 16
cdr3_nt: TGTGCCAGCAGTTTAGCGACTAGCGGGAACACCGGGGAGCTGTTTTTT
cdr3_aa: CASSLATSGNTGELFF

v_call: TRBV3-1
j_call: TRBJ1-5
clone_size: few
d_call: -
cdr3_length: 15
cdr3_nt: TGTGCCAGCAGCCAAGATTTTCAGGCCGTTTGGCCCCAGCATTTT
cdr3_aa: CASSQDFQAVWPQHF

v_call: TRBV5-1
j_call: TRBJ2-1
clone_size: -
d_call: -
cdr3_length: 14
cdr3_nt: TGCGCCAGCAGCGGCGGGGACGGCGACAATGAGCAGTTCTTC
cdr3_aa: CASSGGDGDNEQFF

v_call: TRBV7-8
j_call: TRBJ2-5
clone_size: -
d_call: TRBD2
cdr3_length: 16
cdr3_nt: TGTGCCAGCAGCTCACCGGGACTACCGTACCAAGAGACCCAGTACTTC
cdr3_aa: CASSSPGLPYQETQYF

v_call: TRBV9
j_call: TRBJ2-1
clone_size: few
d_call: -
cdr3_length: 15
cdr3_nt: TGTGCCAGCAGCGTAGACTGGAGCTCCTACAATGAGCAGTTCTTC
cdr3_aa: CASSVDWSSYNEQFF

v_call: TRBV7-9
j_call: TRBJ1-3
clone_size: -
d_call: -
cdr3_length: 17
cdr3_nt: TGTGCCAGCAGCTTAGGGAAAGTTGTTGAATACGGAAACACCATATATTTT
cdr3_aa: CASSLGKVVEYGNTIYF

v_call: TRBV11-2
j_call: TRBJ2-3
clone_size: few
d_call: TRBD2
cdr3_length: 17
cdr3_nt: TGTGCCAGCAGCTTAGGAATAGCGGGGGGGATCACAGATACGCAGTATTTT
cdr3_aa: CASSLGIAGGITDTQYF

v_call: TRBV9
j_call: TRBJ2-5
clone_size: -
d_call: TRBD2
cdr3_length: 14
cdr3_nt: TGTGCCAGCAGCCCCCAGCGGGGTGGGGAGACCCAGTACTTC
cdr3_aa: CASSPQRGGETQYF

v_call: TRBV20-1
j_call: TRBJ1-1
clone_size: -
d_call: -
cdr3_length: 18
cdr3_nt: TGCAGTGCTAGAGATAGTAGCGCCCGACGAGAGAAAAACACTGAAGCTTTCTTT
cdr3_aa: CSARDSSARREKNTEAFF

v_call: TRBV12-5
j_call: TRBJ2-2
clone_size: -
d_call: -
cdr3_length: 13
cdr3_nt: TGTGCTACCTCCCCCGGGGGAACCGGGGAGCTGTTTTTT
cdr3_aa: CATSPGGTGELFF

v_call: TRBV29-1
j_call: TRBJ2-7
clone_size: -
d_call: TRBD1
cdr3_length: 15
cdr3_nt: TGCAGCGTTGAAGATCATGGGACAGGCCTTTCCGAGCAGTACTTC
cdr3_aa: CSVEDHGTGLSEQYF

v_call: TRBV7-9
j_call: TRBJ2-5
clone_size: few
d_call: TRBD2
cdr3_length: 16
cdr3_nt: TGTGCCAGCAGCTTTTTAGCGGGATCCAACCAAGAGACCCAGTACTTC
cdr3_aa: CASSFLAGSNQETQYF

v_call: TRBV7-2
j_call: TRBJ2-2
clone_size: few
d_call: -
cdr3_length: 13
cdr3_nt: TGTGCCAGCAGCCAAACACCCACCGGGGAGCTGTTTTTT
cdr3_aa: CASSQTPTGELFF